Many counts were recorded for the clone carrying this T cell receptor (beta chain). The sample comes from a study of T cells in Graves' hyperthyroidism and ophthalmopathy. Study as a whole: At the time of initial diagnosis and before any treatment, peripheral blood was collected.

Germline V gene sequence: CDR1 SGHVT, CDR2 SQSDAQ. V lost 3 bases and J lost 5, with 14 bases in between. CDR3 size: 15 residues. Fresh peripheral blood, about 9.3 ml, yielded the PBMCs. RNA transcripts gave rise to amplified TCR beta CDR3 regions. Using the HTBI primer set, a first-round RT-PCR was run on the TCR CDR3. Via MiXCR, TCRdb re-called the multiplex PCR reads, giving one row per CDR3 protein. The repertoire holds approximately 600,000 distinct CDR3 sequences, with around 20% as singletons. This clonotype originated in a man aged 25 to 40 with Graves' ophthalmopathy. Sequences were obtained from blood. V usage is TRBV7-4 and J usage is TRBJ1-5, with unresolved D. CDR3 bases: TGTGCCAGCAGCTTTCTAAGGGCCAAGGATCAGCCCCAGCATTTT. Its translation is CASSFLRAKDQPQHF.